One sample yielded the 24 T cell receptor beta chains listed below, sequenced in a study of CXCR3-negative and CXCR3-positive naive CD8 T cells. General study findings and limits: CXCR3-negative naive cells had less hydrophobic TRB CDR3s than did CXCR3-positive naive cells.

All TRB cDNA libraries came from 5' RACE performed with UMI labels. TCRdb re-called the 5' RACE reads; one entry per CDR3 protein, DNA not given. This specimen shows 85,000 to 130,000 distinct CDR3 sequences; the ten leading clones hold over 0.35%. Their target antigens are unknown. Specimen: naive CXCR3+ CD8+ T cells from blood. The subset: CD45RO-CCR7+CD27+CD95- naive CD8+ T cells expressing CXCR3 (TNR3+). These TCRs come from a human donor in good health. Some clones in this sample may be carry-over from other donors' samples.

This CDR3 reads CASSHGTSGAYEQYF. The J gene is TRBJ2-7, the V gene TRBV4-1; as DNA is missing, the TRBD2 call by TCRdb cannot be tested. CDR3 length: 15 amino acids. Germline CDR1 is MGHRA and CDR2 is YSYEKL.

This CDR3 reads CASSFSSGSTGELFF. The J gene is TRBJ2-2, the V gene TRBV12-3 or TRBV12-4; without DNA, the TCRdb call of TRBD2 cannot be checked. The CDR3 is 15 residues long.

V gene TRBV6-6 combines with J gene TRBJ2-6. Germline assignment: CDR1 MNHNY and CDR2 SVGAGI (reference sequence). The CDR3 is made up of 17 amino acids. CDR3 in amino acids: CASSYVQASSGANVLTF.

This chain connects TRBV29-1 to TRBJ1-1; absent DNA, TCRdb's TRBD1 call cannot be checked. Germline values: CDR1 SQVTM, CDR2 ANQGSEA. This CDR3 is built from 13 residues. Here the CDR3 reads CSVDPGGSTEAFF.

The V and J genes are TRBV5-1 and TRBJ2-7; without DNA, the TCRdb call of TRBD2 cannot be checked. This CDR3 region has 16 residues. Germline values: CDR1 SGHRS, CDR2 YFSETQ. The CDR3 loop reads CASSLFGSGDSYEQYF. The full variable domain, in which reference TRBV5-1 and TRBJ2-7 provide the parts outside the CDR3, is KAGVTQTPRYLIKTRGQQVTLSCSPISGHRSVSWYQQTPGQGLQFLFEYFSETQRNKGNFPGRFSGRQFSNSRSEMNVSTLELGDSALYLCASSLFGSGDSYEQYFGPGTRLTVT.

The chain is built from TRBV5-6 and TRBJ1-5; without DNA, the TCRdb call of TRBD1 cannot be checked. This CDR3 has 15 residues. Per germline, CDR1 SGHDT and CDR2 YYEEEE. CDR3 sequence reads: CASSWGTGVNQPQHF.

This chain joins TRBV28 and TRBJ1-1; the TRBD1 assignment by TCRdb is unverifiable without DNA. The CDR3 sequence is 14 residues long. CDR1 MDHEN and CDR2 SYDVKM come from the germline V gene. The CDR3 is CASSLQGGNTEAFF.

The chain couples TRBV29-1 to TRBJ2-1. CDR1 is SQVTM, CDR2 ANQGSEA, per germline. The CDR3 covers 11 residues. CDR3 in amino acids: CSAPLGNEQFF.

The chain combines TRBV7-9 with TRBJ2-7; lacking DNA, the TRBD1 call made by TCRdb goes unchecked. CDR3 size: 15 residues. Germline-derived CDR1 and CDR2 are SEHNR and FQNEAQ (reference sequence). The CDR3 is CASSSRDRVVDEQYF. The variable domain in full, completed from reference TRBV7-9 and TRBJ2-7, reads DTGVSQNPRHKITKRGQNVTFRCDPISEHNRLYWYRQTLGQGPEFLTYFQNEAQLEKSRLLSDRFSAERPKGSFSTLEIQRTEQGDSAMYLCASSSRDRVVDEQYFGPGTRLTVT.

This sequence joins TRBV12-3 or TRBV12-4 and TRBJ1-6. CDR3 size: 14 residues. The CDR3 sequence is CASSLSDGNSPLHF.

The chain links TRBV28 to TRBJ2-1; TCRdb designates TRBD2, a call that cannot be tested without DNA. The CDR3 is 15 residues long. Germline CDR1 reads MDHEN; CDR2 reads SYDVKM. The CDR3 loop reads CASSQRPSPYNEQFF.

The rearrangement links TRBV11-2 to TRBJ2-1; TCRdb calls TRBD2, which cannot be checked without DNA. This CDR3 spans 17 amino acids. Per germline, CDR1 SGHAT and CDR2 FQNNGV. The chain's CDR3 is CASSTRPSGPPLAEQFF.

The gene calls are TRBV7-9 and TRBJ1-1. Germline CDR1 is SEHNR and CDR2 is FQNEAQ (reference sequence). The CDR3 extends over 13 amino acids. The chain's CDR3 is CASSQPLNTEAFF.

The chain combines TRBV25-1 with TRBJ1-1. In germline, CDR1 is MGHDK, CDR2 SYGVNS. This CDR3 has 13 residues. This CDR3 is CASSDLLNTEAFF.

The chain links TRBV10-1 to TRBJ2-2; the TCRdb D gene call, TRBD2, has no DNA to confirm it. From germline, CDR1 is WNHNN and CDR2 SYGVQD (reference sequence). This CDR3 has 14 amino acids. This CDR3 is CASSSRGGTGELFF.

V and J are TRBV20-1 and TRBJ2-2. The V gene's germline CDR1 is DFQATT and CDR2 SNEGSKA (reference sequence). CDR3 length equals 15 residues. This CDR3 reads CSARSMMQITGELFF.

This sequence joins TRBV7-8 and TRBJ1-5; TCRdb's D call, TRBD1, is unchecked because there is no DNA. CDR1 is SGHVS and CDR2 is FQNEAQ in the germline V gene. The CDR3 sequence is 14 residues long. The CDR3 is CASSMSAFLQPQHF. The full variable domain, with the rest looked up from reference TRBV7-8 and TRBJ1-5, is GAGVSQSPRYKVAKRGQDVALRCDPISGHVSLFWYQQALGQGPEFLTYFQNEAQLDKSGLPSDRFFAERPEGSVSTLKIQRTQQEDSAVYLCASSMSAFLQPQHFGDGTRLSIL.

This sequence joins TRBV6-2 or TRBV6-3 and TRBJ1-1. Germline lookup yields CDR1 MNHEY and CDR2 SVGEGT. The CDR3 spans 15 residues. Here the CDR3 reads CASLDKVSTNTEAFF.

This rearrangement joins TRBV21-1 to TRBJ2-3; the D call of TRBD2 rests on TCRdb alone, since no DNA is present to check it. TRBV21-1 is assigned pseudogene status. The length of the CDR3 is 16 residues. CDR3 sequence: CASTRGDRGGHDTQYF.

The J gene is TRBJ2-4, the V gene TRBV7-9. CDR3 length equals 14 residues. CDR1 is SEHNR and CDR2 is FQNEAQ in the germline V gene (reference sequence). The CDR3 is CASRLGAGKNIQYF.

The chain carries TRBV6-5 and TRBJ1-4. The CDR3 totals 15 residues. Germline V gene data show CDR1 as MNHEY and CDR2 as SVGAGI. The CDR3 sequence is CASSYSRELSEKLFF.

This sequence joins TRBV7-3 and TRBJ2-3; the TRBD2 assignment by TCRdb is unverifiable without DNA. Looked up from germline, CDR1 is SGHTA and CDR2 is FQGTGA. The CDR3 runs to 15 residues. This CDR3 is CASSPPSRSSGTQYF.

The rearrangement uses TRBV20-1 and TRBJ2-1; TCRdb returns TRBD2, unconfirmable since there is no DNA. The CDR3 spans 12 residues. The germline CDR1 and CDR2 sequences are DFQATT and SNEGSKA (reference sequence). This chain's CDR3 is CSATWTSDEQFF.

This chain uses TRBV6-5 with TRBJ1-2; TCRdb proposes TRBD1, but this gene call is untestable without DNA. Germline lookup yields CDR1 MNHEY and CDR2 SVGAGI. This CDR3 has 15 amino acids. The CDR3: CASSISTGSNYGYTF.